These T cell receptor beta chains were read from a single sample in a study of blood T cell repertoires in COVID-19. The method was immunoSEQ multiplex PCR; TCRdb's version includes in-frame clones alone and lacks a portion of them. The sample consists of around 250,000 clones, around four fifths of them appearing once. The sample consisted of PBMCs or T cells enriched from blood (not recorded which). The receptors come from a man under 40 with acute COVID-19. CDR3s include the opening cysteine and the closing phenylalanine or tryptophan. D genes are given only for firm matches. The size entry is marked missing in some rows and otherwise reads once, few, many or a size class.

TRBD2	many	TRBV7-8	TRBJ2-3	20	CASSFWPDRAGGSTTDTQYF	TGTGCCAGCAGCTTCTGGCCGGATCGAGCGGGAGGGTCCACCACAGATACGCAGTATTTT
-	-	TRBV4-2	TRBJ1-2	16	CASSHGEGQANYGYTF	TGTGCCAGCAGCCACGGGGAGGGGCAAGCTAACTATGGCTACACCTTC
TRBD2	few	TRBV19	TRBJ2-1	14	CASTRSSGSPEQFF	TGTGCCAGTACCCGTTCTAGCGGGTCTCCCGAGCAGTTCTTC
TRBD1	-	TRBV25-1	TRBJ2-5	15	CASSEARGHVETQYF	TGTGCCAGCAGTGAGGCAAGGGGGCATGTAGAGACCCAGTACTTC
-	-	TRBV11-1	TRBJ1-2	12	CASSKIDRRYTF	TGTGCCAGCAGCAAAATCGACAGGCGCTACACCTTC
TRBD2	few	TRBV6-1	TRBJ2-3	15	CASSEIAGGTDTQYF	TGTGCCAGCAGTGAAATAGCGGGGGGCACAGATACGCAGTATTTT
TRBD1	-	TRBV5-1	TRBJ1-4	15	CASSLFTGANEKLFF	TGCGCCAGCAGCTTGTTCACAGGGGCTAATGAAAAACTGTTTTTT
TRBD2	-	TRBV28	TRBJ2-3	18	CASSPTGLAGARTDTQYF	TGTGCCAGCAGTCCGACGGGACTAGCGGGGGCCCGCACAGATACGCAGTATTTT
TRBD1	-	TRBV19	TRBJ2-3	14	CASMMTGSTDTQYF	TGTGCCAGTATGATGACAGGGAGCACAGATACGCAGTATTTT
TRBD2	-	TRBV11-2	TRBJ2-4	17	CASSSGWGGMFLNIQYF	TGTGCCAGCAGCTCCGGTTGGGGGGGTATGTTCCTGAACATTCAGTACTTC
-	-	TRBV3-1/TRBV3-2	TRBJ2-1	14	CASSPRGATTAEFF	TGTGCCAGCAGCCCTCGGGGAGCGACCACTGCGGAGTTCTTC
-	-	TRBV18	TRBJ1-2	13	CASSPQDSYGYTF	TGTGCCAGCTCACCCCAGGACAGCTATGGCTACACCTTC
-	-	TRBV28	TRBJ1-2	12	CASQKTGNGYTF	TGTGCCAGCCAAAAAACAGGGAATGGCTACACCTTC
TRBD2	-	TRBV4-2	TRBJ2-2	14	CASSQVTSGGELFF	TGTGCCAGCAGCCAAGTGACTAGCGGAGGGGAGCTGTTTTTT
-	once	TRBV5-8	TRBJ2-3	14	CASSLSGGPDTQYF	TGTGCCAGCAGCTTGAGTGGCGGTCCAGATACGCAGTATTTT
TRBD1	-	TRBV7-9	TRBJ2-5	16	CASSFPGQGSRETQYF	TGTGCTAGCAGCTTTCCGGGACAGGGATCGAGAGAGACCCAGTACTTC
TRBD1	-	TRBV7-2	TRBJ1-1	14	CASSPQGRRTEAFF	TGTGCCAGCAGCCCACAGGGGCGGAGGACTGAAGCTTTCTTT
TRBD2	few	TRBV5-1	TRBJ2-3	16	CASSAAPSGGTDTQYF	TGCGCCAGCAGCGCCGCCCCCAGCGGGGGAACAGATACGCAGTATTTT
TRBD1	-	TRBV19	TRBJ1-2	16	CASSPQRDRASGGYTF	TGTGCCAGTAGTCCCCAGAGGGACAGGGCTTCTGGAGGCTACACCTTC
TRBD2	-	TRBV29-1	TRBJ2-1	14	CSVVSAGVGYEQFF	TGCAGCGTTGTATCGGCGGGAGTCGGTTATGAGCAGTTCTTC
-	-	TRBV6-5	TRBJ1-2	10	CASQEYGYTF	TGTGCCAGCCAGGAATATGGCTACACCTTC
TRBD1	-	TRBV5-1	TRBJ2-1	13	CASGTEAYNEQFF	TGCGCCAGTGGGACAGAGGCCTACAATGAGCAGTTCTTC
-	-	TRBV5-6	TRBJ1-3	17	CASSLPGGFNSGNTIYF	TGTGCCAGCAGCTTACCTGGAGGGTTTAACTCTGGAAACACCATATATTTT
-	-	TRBV27	TRBJ1-1	14	CASSPLGVNTEAFF	TGTGCCAGCAGTCCCCTCGGGGTGAACACTGAAGCTTTCTTT
TRBD1	-	TRBV18	TRBJ1-6	15	CASSPPGTGGSPLHF	TGTGCCAGCTCACCGCCCGGGACAGGGGGGTCACCCCTCCACTTT
-	-	TRBV19	TRBJ1-4	13	CASMPGTPEKLFF	TGTGCCAGTATGCCGGGGACACCGGAAAAACTGTTTTTT
TRBD1	-	TRBV6-6	TRBJ1-6	15	CATRRKTGGGSPLHF	TGTGCCACAAGGAGGAAGACAGGGGGCGGTTCACCCCTCCACTTT
TRBD1	-	TRBV11-2	TRBJ1-1	14	CASRRQGTNTEAFF	TGTGCCAGCAGGCGACAGGGAACTAACACTGAAGCTTTCTTT
-	-	TRBV7-3	TRBJ2-3	15	CASSLTGPGTDTQYF	TGTGCCAGCAGTCTCACAGGGCCCGGCACAGATACGCAGTATTTT
TRBD1	-	TRBV18	TRBJ1-2	14	CASSQDRVRYGYTF	TGTGCCAGCTCACAAGACAGGGTACGCTATGGCTACACCTTC
-	-	TRBV27	TRBJ1-6	13	CASSLVRDSPLHF	TGTGCCAGCAGTTTGGTCCGGGATTCACCCCTCCACTTT
-	once	TRBV7-3	TRBJ2-3	15	CASSLSGQFTDTQYF	TGTGCCAGCAGCTTATCTGGACAGTTCACAGATACGCAGTATTTT
TRBD1	-	TRBV19	TRBJ2-1	15	CASRMDRSSYNEQFF	TGTGCCAGTAGGATGGACAGGAGCTCCTACAATGAGCAGTTCTTC
TRBD1	-	TRBV5-1	TRBJ1-4	15	CASSLRQGSNEKLFF	TGCGCCAGCAGCTTGCGACAGGGCTCAAATGAAAAACTGTTTTTT
-	-	TRBV7-9	TRBJ1-2	14	CASARTGDHGGYTF	TGTGCCAGCGCCCGTACCGGAGATCATGGCGGCTACACCTTC
-	few	TRBV19	TRBJ1-5	16	CASSPLFRGARQPQHF	TGTGCCAGTAGTCCCCTCTTCCGGGGGGCGAGACAGCCCCAGCATTTT
-	-	TRBV5-6	TRBJ1-1	14	CASSFGPRNTEAFF	TGTGCCAGCAGCTTCGGTCCGCGGAACACTGAAGCTTTCTTT
TRBD1	-	TRBV6-4	TRBJ1-1	14	CASSVSGQSAEAFF	TGTGCCAGCAGCGTCTCGGGACAGTCGGCTGAAGCTTTCTTT
TRBD2	-	TRBV19	TRBJ2-4	17	CASSPGLAGGPHGVNLF	TGTGCCAGTAGCCCGGGACTAGCGGGAGGGCCTCACGGAGTTAACCTCTTC
TRBD1	-	TRBV3-1/TRBV3-2	TRBJ1-5	15	CASSQGTGGNQPQHF	TGTGCCAGCAGCCAGGGGACAGGGGGCAATCAGCCCCAGCATTTT
-	-	TRBV6-4	TRBJ2-2	16	CASSGGTGMNTGELFF	TGTGCCAGCAGTGGGGGCACAGGGATGAACACCGGGGAGCTGTTTTTT
TRBD1	-	TRBV19	TRBJ1-2	16	CASSIRWTGATYGYTF	TGTGCCAGTAGTATAAGGTGGACAGGGGCTACCTATGGCTACACCTTC
-	-	TRBV5-1	TRBJ2-5	13	CASSPPRSETQYF	TGCGCCAGCAGCCCCCCCAGATCGGAGACCCAGTACTTC
TRBD1	-	TRBV19	TRBJ1-6	16	CASTPGQPEGYSPLHF	TGTGCCAGTACCCCGGGACAGCCCGAGGGTTATTCACCCCTCCACTTT
-	-	TRBV6-5	TRBJ1-2	15	CASSSSGGSNYGYTF	TGTGCCAGCAGTTCGTCGGGGGGCTCTAACTATGGCTACACCTTC
TRBD1	-	TRBV5-1	TRBJ1-5	15	CASSLAGTENQPQHF	TGTGCCAGCAGCTTGGCCGGGACAGAAAATCAGCCCCAGCATTTT
-	-	TRBV6-4	TRBJ1-1	13	CASRGVENTEAFF	TGTGCCAGCAGGGGAGTCGAGAACACTGAAGCTTTCTTT
TRBD1	-	TRBV6-5	TRBJ1-3	15	CASRDRGSSGNTIYF	TGTGCCAGCAGGGACAGGGGCTCCTCTGGAAACACCATATATTTT
-	-	TRBV21-1	TRBJ1-4	16	CASSPISTGEFEKLFF	TGTGCCAGCAGCCCTATAAGCACAGGGGAATTCGAAAAACTGTTTTTT
-	-	TRBV27	TRBJ1-2	14	CASSLNWGAYGYTF	TGTGCCAGCAGTTTAAATTGGGGAGCCTATGGCTACACCTTC
TRBD1	-	TRBV28	TRBJ1-2	14	CASRGGQGIYGYTF	TGTGCCAGCAGGGGGGGACAGGGCATTTATGGCTACACCTTC
-	-	TRBV6-5	TRBJ1-2	14	CASSYSDRSYGYTF	TGTGCCAGCAGTTACTCCGACAGGAGCTATGGCTACACCTTC
-	-	TRBV14	TRBJ1-6	15	CASSQTDSNNSPLHF	TGTGCCAGCAGCCAAACGGACAGTAATAATTCACCCCTCCACTTT
-	-	TRBV18	TRBJ1-5	15	CASSLKVGRDQPQHF	TGTGCCAGCTCTCTAAAGGTCGGGAGAGATCAGCCCCAGCATTTT
-	-	TRBV7-6	TRBJ1-4	15	CASSQTLGANEKLFF	TGTGCCAGCAGCCAAACGTTAGGGGCTAATGAAAAACTGTTTTTT
-	-	TRBV6-2/TRBV6-3	TRBJ2-1	15	CASSYSVTPNNEQFF	TGTGCCAGCAGTTACTCGGTGACTCCCAACAATGAGCAGTTCTTC
-	-	TRBV18	TRBJ1-1	14	CASSPGGRDGEAFF	TGTGCCAGCTCACCGGGGGGGCGCGACGGTGAAGCTTTCTTT
TRBD1	-	TRBV7-9	TRBJ1-4	13	CASSKGAGEKLFF	TGTGCCAGCAGTAAGGGGGCAGGTGAAAAACTGTTTTTT
TRBD2	-	TRBV7-2	TRBJ2-3	17	CASKARRTSGGADTQYF	TGTGCCAGCAAGGCACGAAGGACTAGCGGGGGGGCCGATACGCAGTATTTT
-	-	TRBV6-5	TRBJ1-2	12	CASSSPNNRGTF	TGTGCCAGCAGTTCCCCCAACAACCGTGGCACCTTC